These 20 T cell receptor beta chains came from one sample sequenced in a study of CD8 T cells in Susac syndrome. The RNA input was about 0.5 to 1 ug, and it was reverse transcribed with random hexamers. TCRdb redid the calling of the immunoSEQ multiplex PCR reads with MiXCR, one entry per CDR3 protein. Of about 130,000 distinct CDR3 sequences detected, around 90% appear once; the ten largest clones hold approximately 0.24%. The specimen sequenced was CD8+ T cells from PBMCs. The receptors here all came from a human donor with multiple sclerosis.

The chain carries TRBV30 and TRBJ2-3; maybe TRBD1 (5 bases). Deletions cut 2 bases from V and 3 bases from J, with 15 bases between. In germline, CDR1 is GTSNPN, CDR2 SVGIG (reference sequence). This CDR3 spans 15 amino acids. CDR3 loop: CAWSLTGTTTDTQYF. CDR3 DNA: TGTGCCTGGAGTCTCACAGGAACGACAACAGATACGCAGTATTTT.

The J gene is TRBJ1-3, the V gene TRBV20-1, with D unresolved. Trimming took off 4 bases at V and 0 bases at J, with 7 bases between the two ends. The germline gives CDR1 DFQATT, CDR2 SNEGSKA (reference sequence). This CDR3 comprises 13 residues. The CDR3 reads CSATGFSGNTIYF. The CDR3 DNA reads TGCAGTGCTACCGGGTTCTCTGGAAACACCATATATTTT.

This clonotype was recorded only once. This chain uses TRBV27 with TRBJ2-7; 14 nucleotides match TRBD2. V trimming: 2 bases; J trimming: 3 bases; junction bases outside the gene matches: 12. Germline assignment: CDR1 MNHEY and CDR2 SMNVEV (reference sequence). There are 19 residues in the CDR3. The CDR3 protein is CASSLQTGSGLAGGYEQYF. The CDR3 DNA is TGTGCCAGCAGTTTACAGACAGGTTCTGGACTAGCGGGAGGCTACGAGCAGTACTTC.

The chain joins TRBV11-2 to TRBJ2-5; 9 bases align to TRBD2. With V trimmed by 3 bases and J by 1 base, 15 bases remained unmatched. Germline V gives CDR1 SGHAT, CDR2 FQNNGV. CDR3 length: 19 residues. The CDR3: CASSFRGQVAGVPQETQYF. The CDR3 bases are TGTGCCAGCAGCTTTCGAGGTCAAGTAGCGGGAGTTCCCCAAGAGACCCAGTACTTC.

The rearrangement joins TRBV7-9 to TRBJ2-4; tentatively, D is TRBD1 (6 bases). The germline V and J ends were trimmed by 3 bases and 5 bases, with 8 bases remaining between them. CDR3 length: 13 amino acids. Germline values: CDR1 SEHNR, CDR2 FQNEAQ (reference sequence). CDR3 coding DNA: TGTGCCAGCAGCTTGGACAGCGAAAACATTCAGTACTTC. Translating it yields CASSLDSENIQYF.

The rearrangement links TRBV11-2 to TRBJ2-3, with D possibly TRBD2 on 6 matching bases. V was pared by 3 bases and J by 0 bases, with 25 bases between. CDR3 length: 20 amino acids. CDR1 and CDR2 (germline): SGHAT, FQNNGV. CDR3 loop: CASSFQSLGSPQASTDTQYF. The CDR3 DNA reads TGTGCCAGCAGCTTTCAGTCACTCGGGAGCCCCCAAGCTAGCACAGATACGCAGTATTTT.

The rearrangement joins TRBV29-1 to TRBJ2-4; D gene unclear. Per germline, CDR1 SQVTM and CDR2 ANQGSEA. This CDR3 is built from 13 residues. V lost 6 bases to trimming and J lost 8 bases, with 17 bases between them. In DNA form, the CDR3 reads TGCAGCGTCTTTTTCCCGGCAAAAGACATTCAGTACTTC. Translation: CSVFFPAKDIQYF. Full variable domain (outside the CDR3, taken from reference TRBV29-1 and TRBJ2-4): SAVISQKPSRDICQRGTSLTIQCQVDSQVTMMFWYRQQPGQSLTLIATANQGSEATYESGFVIDKFPISRPNLTFSTLTVSNMSPEDSSIYLCSVFFPAKDIQYFGAGTRLSVL.

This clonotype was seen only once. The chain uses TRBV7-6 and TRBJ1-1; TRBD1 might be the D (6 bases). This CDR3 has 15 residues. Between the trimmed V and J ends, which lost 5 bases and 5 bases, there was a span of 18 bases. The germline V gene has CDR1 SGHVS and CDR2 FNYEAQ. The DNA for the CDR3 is TGTGCCAGCAGCCTCTTACAGGGATCGTGGACTGAAGCTTTCTTT. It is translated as CASSLLQGSWTEAFF.

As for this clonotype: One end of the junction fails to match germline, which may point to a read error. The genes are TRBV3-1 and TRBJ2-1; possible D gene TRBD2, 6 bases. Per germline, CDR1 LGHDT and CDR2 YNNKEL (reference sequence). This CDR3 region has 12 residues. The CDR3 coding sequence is TGTGCCAGCAGCGGAAGCCGGGACTCACAGCTCTTC. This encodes CASSGSRDSQLF.

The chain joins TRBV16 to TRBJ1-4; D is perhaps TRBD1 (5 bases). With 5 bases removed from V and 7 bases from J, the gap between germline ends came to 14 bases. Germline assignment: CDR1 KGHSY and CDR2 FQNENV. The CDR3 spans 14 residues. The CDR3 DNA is TGTGCCAGCAGCTGGGGACGGGACGCTGAAAAACTGTTTTTT. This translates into CASSWGRDAEKLFF.

This CDR3 is CASSLTHNQPQHF. The DNA for the CDR3 is TGTGCCAGCAGTTTAACCCACAATCAGCCCCAGCATTTT. V and J are TRBV27 and TRBJ1-5; D not resolved. Per the germline V gene, CDR1 is MNHEY and CDR2 is SMNVEV (reference sequence). This CDR3 is built from 13 residues. The V gene lost 2 bases and the J gene lost 3 bases, with 5 bases spanning the gap.

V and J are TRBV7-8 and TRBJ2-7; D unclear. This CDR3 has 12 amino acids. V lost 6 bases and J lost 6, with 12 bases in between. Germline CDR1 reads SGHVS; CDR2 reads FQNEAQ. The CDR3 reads CASRLTPLEQYF. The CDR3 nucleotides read TGTGCCAGCAGATTGACACCTCTCGAGCAGTACTTC.

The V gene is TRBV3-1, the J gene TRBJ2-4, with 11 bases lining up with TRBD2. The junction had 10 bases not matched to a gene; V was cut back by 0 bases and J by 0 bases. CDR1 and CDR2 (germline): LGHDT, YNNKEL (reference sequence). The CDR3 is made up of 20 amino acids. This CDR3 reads CASSQDLIAGGLLAKNIQYF. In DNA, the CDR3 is TGTGCCAGCAGCCAAGATCTAATAGCGGGAGGGCTACTAGCCAAAAACATTCAGTACTTC.

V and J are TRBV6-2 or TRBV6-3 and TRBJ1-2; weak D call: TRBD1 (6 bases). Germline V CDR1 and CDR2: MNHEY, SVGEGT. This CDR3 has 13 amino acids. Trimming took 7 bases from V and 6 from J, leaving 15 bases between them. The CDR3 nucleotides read TGTGCCAGCACCAGGGGAGGGGTCCATGGCTACACCTTC. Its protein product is CASTRGGVHGYTF.

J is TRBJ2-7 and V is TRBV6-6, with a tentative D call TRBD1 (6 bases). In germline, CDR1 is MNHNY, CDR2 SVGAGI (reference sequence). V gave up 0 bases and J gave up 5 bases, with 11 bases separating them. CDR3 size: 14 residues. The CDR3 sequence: CASSYSQGMNEQYF. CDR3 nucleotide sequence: TGTGCCAGCAGTTACTCGCAGGGGATGAACGAGCAGTACTTC.

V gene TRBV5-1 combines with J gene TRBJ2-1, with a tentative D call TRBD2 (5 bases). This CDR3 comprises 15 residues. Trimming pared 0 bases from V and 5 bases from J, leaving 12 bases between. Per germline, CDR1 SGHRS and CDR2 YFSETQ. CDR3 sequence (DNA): TGCGCCAGCAGCTTGGTGGGCGGGCGCAACAATGAGCAGTTCTTC. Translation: CASSLVGGRNNEQFF.

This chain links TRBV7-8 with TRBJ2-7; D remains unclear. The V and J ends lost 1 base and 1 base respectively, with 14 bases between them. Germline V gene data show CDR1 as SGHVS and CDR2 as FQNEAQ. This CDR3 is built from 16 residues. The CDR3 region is CASSLGVTRKSYEQYF. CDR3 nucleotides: TGTGCCAGCAGCTTAGGCGTGACCAGAAAATCCTACGAGCAGTACTTC.

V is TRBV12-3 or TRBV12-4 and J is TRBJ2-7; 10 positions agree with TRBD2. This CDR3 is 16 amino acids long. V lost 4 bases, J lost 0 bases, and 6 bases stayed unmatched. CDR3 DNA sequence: TGTGCCAGCAGTTATGGACTAGCGGTGAGCTCCTACGAGCAGTACTTC. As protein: CASSYGLAVSSYEQYF.

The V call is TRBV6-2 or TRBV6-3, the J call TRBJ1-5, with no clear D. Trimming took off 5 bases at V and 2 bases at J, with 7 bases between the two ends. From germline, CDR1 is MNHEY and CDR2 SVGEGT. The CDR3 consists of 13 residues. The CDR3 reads CASSQWGNQPQHF. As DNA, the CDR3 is TGTGCCAGCAGTCAGTGGGGCAATCAGCCCCAGCATTTT.

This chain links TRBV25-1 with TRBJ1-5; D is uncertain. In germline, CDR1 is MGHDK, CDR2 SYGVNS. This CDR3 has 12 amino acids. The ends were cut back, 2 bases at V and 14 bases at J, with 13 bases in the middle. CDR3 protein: CASSESEAPKHF. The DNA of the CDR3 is TGTGCCAGCAGTGAAAGTGAAGCTCCGAAGCATTTT.